These 5 T cell receptor beta chains came from one sample sequenced in a study of response to subunit inactivated influenza vaccine. Each CDR3 protein gets one entry after TCRdb re-called the RT-PCR reads with MiXCR. The data show hundreds of thousands of distinct CDR3 sequences, with about a fifth seen just once and roughly 10% held by the top ten. This sample comprised PBMCs from blood, obtained 5 days after vaccination. The source of these receptors is a man aged 50 or older who received an inactivated influenza vaccine.

This clonotype was seen more than once but under ten times. The V call is TRBV5-1, the J call TRBJ2-7; tentatively, D is TRBD1 (7 bases). Germline CDR1 and CDR2: SGHRS and YFSETQ. The CDR3 is made up of 12 amino acids. V was pared by 7 bases and J by 3 bases, with 11 bases between. CDR3 loop: CASGRDSYEQYF. The CDR3 DNA sequence: TGCGCCAGCGGGCGGGACAGCTACGAGCAGTACTTC.

This clonotype was seen only a few times. The chain links TRBV7-8 to TRBJ2-7; D call uncertain. Germline V lookup: CDR1 SGHVS, CDR2 FQNEAQ. The CDR3 runs to 15 residues. Trimming removed 3 bases from V and 6 bases from J, with 18 bases in between. DNA of the CDR3: TGTGCCAGCAGCTTCTCGTTACTCAGCCTAGGCGAGCAGTACTTC. The encoded protein is CASSFSLLSLGEQYF. Using reference TRBV7-8 and TRBJ2-7 for the parts outside the CDR3, the full variable domain is GAGVSQSPRYKVAKRGQDVALRCDPISGHVSLFWYQQALGQGPEFLTYFQNEAQLDKSGLPSDRFFAERPEGSVSTLKIQRTQQEDSAVYLCASSFSLLSLGEQYFGPGTRLTVT.

The chain uses TRBV20-1 and TRBJ2-2; 8 bases match TRBD2. Germline CDR1 reads DFQATT; CDR2 reads SNEGSKA (reference sequence). The length of the CDR3 is 15 residues. The J segment lost 7 bases and the V segment lost 2 bases, leaving 9 bases of the junction unmatched. CDR3 residues: CSARNRRGGFGELFF. CDR3 DNA sequence: TGCAGTGCTAGAAATCGCCGCGGGGGGTTCGGGGAGCTGTTTTTT.

The chain links TRBV28 to TRBJ2-5, with 13 bases that match TRBD2. This CDR3 region has 16 residues. The germline V gene has CDR1 MDHEN and CDR2 SYDVKM. Trimming at V came to 6 bases and at J to 4 bases, leaving 8 bases not matched to a gene. This chain's CDR3 is CASSRPRTSGRETQYF. Written as DNA, the CDR3 is TGTGCCAGCAGCCGGCCTAGGACTAGCGGGAGAGAGACCCAGTACTTC.

The chain couples TRBV7-8 to TRBJ1-2, with D possibly TRBD1 on 5 matching bases. The germline V and J ends were trimmed by 3 bases and 6 bases, with 11 bases remaining between them. The germline V gene has CDR1 SGHVS and CDR2 FQNEAQ. The CDR3 totals 13 residues. CDR3 residues: CASSFRVGDGYTF. For the CDR3, the DNA is TGTGCCAGCAGCTTCAGGGTGGGGGATGGCTACACCTTC.